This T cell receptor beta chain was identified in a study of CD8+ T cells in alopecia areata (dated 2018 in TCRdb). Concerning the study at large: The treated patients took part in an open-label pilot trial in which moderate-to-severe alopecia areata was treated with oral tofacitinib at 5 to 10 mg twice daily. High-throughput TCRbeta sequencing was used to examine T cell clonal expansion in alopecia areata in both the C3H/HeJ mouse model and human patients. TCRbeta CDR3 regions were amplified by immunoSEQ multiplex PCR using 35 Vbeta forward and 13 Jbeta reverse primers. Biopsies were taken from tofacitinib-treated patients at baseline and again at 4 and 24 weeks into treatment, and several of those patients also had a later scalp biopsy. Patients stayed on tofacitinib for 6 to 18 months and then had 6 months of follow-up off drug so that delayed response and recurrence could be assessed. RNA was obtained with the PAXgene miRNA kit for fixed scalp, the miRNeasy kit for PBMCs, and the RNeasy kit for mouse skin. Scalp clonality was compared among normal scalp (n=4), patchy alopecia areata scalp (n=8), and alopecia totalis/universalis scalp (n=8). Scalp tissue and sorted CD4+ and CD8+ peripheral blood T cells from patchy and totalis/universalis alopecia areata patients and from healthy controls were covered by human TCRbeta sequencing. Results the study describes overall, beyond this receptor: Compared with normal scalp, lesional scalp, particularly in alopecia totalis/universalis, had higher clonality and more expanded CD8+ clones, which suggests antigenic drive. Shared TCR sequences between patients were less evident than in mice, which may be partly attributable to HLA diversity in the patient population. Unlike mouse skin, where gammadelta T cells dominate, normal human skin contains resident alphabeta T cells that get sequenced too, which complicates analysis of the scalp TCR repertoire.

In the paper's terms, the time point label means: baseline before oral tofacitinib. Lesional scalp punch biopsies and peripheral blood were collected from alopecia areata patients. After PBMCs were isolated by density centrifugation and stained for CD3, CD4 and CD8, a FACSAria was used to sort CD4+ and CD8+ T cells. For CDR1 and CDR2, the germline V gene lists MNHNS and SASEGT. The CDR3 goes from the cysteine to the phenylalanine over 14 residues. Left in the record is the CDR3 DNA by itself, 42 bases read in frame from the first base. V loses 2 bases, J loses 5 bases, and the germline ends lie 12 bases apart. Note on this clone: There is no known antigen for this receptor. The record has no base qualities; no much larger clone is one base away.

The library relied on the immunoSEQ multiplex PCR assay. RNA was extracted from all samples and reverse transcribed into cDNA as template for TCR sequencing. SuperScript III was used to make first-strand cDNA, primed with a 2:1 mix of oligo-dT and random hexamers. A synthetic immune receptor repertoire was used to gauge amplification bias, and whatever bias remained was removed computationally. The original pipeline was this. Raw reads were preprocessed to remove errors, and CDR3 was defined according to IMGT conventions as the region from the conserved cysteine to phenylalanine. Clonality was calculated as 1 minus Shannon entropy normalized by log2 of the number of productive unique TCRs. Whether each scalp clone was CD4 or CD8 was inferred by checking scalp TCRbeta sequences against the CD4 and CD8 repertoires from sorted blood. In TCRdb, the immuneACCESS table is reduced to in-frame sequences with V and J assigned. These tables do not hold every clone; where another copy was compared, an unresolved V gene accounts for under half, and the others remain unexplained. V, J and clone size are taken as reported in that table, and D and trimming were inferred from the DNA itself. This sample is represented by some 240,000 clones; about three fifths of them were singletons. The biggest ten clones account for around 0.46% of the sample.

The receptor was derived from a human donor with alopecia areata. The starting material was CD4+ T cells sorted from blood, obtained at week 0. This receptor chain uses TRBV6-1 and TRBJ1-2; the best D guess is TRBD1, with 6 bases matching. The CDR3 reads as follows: CASSESGQRYGYTF. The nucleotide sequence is TGTGCCAGCAGTGAATCAGGACAGCGATATGGCTACACCTTC.